One and the same sample provided the 7 T cell receptor beta chains below, sequenced in a study of blood T cell repertoires in COVID-19. TCRdb's table, derived via immunoSEQ multiplex PCR, lists solely in-frame clones and lacks some. The sample lists 64,000 or so clones; roughly 80% were seen once. The material sequenced was peripheral blood. The receptors derive from a human donor in a cohort sampled during active COVID-19.

This chain joins TRBV27 and TRBJ1-5; 7 positions match TRBD1. The germline CDR1 and CDR2 sequences are MNHEY and SMNVEV (reference sequence). This CDR3 is built from 17 residues. V gave up 2 bases and J gave up 0 bases; unmatched junction bases: 7. The CDR3 is CASSLRAGGDSNQPQHF. The CDR3 DNA follows: TGTGCCAGCAGTTTACGGGCAGGGGGAGATAGCAATCAGCCCCAGCATTTT.

J is TRBJ2-7 and V is TRBV5-1; 8 bases match TRBD2. The CDR3 covers 17 residues. With V trimmed by 4 bases and J by 1 base, 13 bases remained unmatched. Germline CDR1 and CDR2: SGHRS and YFSETQ. The DNA of the CDR3 is TGCGCCAGCAGCCTGATAACGACTAGCGCGAGATCCTACGAGCAGTACTTC. Its translation: CASSLITTSARSYEQYF.

The rearrangement links TRBV28 to TRBJ2-7; 7 bases align to TRBD2. This CDR3 region has 15 residues. The V and J ends lost 3 bases and 2 bases, in that order; junction bases with no gene match: 7. CDR1 and CDR2 (germline): MDHEN, SYDVKM. In DNA form, the CDR3 reads TGTGCCAGCAGTTTCTCCCTAGCGGCAACCTACGAGCAGTACTTC. Translated, it gives CASSFSLAATYEQYF.

This chain links TRBV10-3 with TRBJ1-1; D may be TRBD1 (5 bases). Trimming cost V 2 bases and J 4 bases, with 23 bases left between them. Germline V gene sequence: CDR1 ENHRY, CDR2 SYGVKD. This CDR3 is 18 amino acids long. The CDR3: CAISEGGRGALTSTEAFF. The DNA of the CDR3 is TGTGCCATCAGTGAGGGCGGCCGTGGGGCATTAACGAGCACTGAAGCTTTCTTT.

The V and J genes are TRBV27 and TRBJ1-5; tentatively, D is TRBD1 (6 bases). Germline assignment: CDR1 MNHEY and CDR2 SMNVEV (reference sequence). V gave up 3 bases and J gave up 0 bases, with 12 bases separating them. The CDR3 has 16 residues. The CDR3 region is CASSLGQGLSNQPQHF. The CDR3 bases are TGTGCCAGCAGTTTGGGCCAGGGGCTTAGCAATCAGCCCCAGCATTTT.

The chain recombines TRBV19 with TRBJ2-3; D remains unclear. CDR1 is LNHDA and CDR2 is SQIVND in the germline V gene (reference sequence). This CDR3 is 12 amino acids long. V dropped 3 bases and J dropped 8 bases, with 9 bases sitting between them. Here the CDR3 reads CASSIRRGTQYF. CDR3 nucleotide sequence: TGTGCCAGTAGTATCCGCCGAGGTACGCAGTATTTT.

The V gene is TRBV7-2, the J gene TRBJ2-2; 10 nucleotides align to TRBD2. Trimming at V came to 3 bases and at J to 7 bases, leaving 11 bases not matched to a gene. Germline V gene sequence: CDR1 SGHTA, CDR2 FQGNSA. The CDR3 runs 17 residues. The CDR3 DNA is TGTGCCAGCAGCTTGAGGGCCACTAGCGGGAAGGTCGGGGAGCTGTTTTTT. Its protein is CASSLRATSGKVGELFF.